This entry concerns a single T cell receptor beta chain. No cognate antigen has been identified for it. No base-level quality is on record; no much larger clone is a single base apart. The data originate from a study of blood T cell repertoires in COVID-19 (dated by TCRdb to about 2020). Looking at the study overall: Samples from collaborators originated in the United States, Italy and Spain and spanned both the acute and convalescent phases of COVID-19. Nearly every sample came with metadata listing a de-identified subject ID, COVID-19 status, age in years and sex. The samples were drawn from the first 160 participants of the ongoing ImmuneRACE study and from 950 to 1,500 subjects provided by 6 global collaborators. The dataset comprised deeply sampled blood TCRbeta repertoires from subjects exposed to, actively infected with, or recovered from COVID-19. The repertoires were made available in a free public database intended to serve as a resource for research on the immune response to SARS-CoV-2. Where available, HLA class I and class II types were obtained from metadata supplied by the sample provider rather than from assay-based typing. The material from the prospective study consisted of cDNA or gDNA derived from T cells, B-cell-depleted T cells, or PBMCs. Summary of the overall study and its limitations: Clinical and demographic metadata were provided uncurated, with the amount varying by source and participant.

The immunoSEQ Assay, a bias-controlled multiplex PCR, was used to amplify TCRbeta CDR3 regions from genomic DNA. From the authors' description of their analysis: The number of nucleated cells in each sample was estimated by amplification of reference gene primers within the assay. Sequence reads were collapsed and filtered to measure the absolute abundance of every unique TCRbeta CDR3 rearrangement. For each sample, productive Simpson clonality was calculated as the square root of Simpson's diversity index over productive rearrangements. In TCRdb, the immuneACCESS table is reduced to in-frame sequences with V and J assigned. These tables do not hold every clone; where another copy was compared, an unresolved V gene accounts for under half, and the others remain unexplained. The DNA was the basis for D and trimming; V, J and clone size are from that table. Across this sample there are a few hundred thousand clones, with roughly 88% seen only once. In total, the top ten clones hold 1.5% to 2% of the sample.

Participants in the prospective study were aged 18 to 89 years, lived in about two dozen United States geographic areas, and enrolled through a virtual design. In the prospective study, participants were assigned to cohorts based on the clinical history participants reported in a screening survey and a study questionnaire. Recovered participants in ImmuneRACE Cohort 3 were defined as having two consecutive negative NP/OP PCR tests, clearance from a healthcare professional, or resolution of symptoms. In the prospective study, whole blood, serum and a nasopharyngeal or oropharyngeal swab were collected from each participant by mobile phlebotomists. Additional blood draws and questionnaires over an approximately two-month period could optionally be provided by prospective study participants. Blood samples from the prospective study were shipped frozen or at room temperature prior to DNA extraction.

The source is a woman aged 40-49 years who had recovered from COVID-19. Sequenced sample: PBMCs or T cells enriched from blood (not recorded which).

The bases read TGTGCCAGCAGCTTGGGGGGGACTAGCACAGATACGCAGTATTTT. This sequence encodes CASSLGGTSTDTQYF. This chain joins TRBV5-6 to TRBJ2-3, with a tentative D gene TRBD2 over 6 matching bases. The CDR3 goes from the cysteine to the phenylalanine over 15 residues. Here the CDR3 DNA is all that survives: 45 bases in frame from base 1. CDR1 SGHDT and CDR2 YYEEEE are derived from the germline V gene. V is clipped by 0 bases and J by 0 bases, and the sequence between their germline boundaries is 8 bases long. The CDR3 plus the reference TRBV5-6 and TRBJ2-3 genes for the other parts give the full variable domain: DAGVTQSPTHLIKTRGQQVTLRCSPKSGHDTVSWYQQALGQGPQFIFQYYEEEERQRGNFPDRFSGHQFPNYSSELNVNALLLGDSALYLCASSLGGTSTDTQYFGPGTRLTVL.